The 25 T cell receptor beta chains in this list originate from one sample, sequenced in a study of vaccination and CD4 T cells after COVID-19. As to treatment: approximately 9-day PBMC culture with coronavirus spike peptide pools or control peptides (ViraFEST assay). The Oncomine TCR Beta short-read assay was applied to DNA of cultured CD4+ T cells. TCRdb itself ran the PCR reads through MiXCR, one entry per CDR3 protein. The profile shows 10,000 to 13,000 distinct CDR3 sequences, about 53% of them singletons. Antigen specificity for these receptors is unknown. The sample consisted of CD4+ T cells from blood, cultured in vitro. The receptors shown here come from a human donor who had recovered from COVID-19.

This clonotype was seen just once. The chain carries TRBV20-1 and TRBJ1-6; 7 nucleotides align to TRBD1. Unmatched junction bases numbered 11, after V lost 3 bases and J lost 6 bases. The CDR3 is 16 amino acids. The germline V gene has CDR1 DFQATT and CDR2 SNEGSKA (reference sequence). The CDR3 nucleotides read TGCAGTGCTAGCGAGCGGGGGACAGCATTTAATTCACCCCTCCACTTT. The encoded protein is CSASERGTAFNSPLHF.

V is TRBV4-2 and J is TRBJ2-3, with no clear D. There are 18 residues in the CDR3. CDR1 and CDR2 from the germline V gene are LGHNA and YNFKEQ. V was pared by 0 bases and J by 1 base, with 17 bases between. CDR3: CASSQDSQVASRTDTQYF. CDR3 coding DNA: TGTGCCAGCAGCCAAGACTCCCAAGTTGCCTCGCGCACAGATACGCAGTATTTT.

This clonotype was counted between two and nine times. The CDR3 region is CSARDRVGGHFWGNQPQHF. The CDR3 DNA sequence: TGCAGTGCTAGAGATCGGGTCGGGGGGCATTTTTGGGGCAATCAGCCCCAGCATTTT. V usage is TRBV20-1 and J usage is TRBJ1-5; D perhaps matches TRBD1 (6 bases). V dropped 0 bases and J dropped 2 bases, with 23 bases sitting between them. Germline values: CDR1 DFQATT, CDR2 SNEGSKA (reference sequence). The CDR3 consists of 19 residues.

The chain carries TRBV20-1 and TRBJ2-5; a possible D gene is TRBD2 (6 bases). Germline CDR1 and CDR2: DFQATT and SNEGSKA (reference sequence). CDR3 length equals 13 residues. Trimming removed 4 bases from V and 4 bases from J, with 13 bases in between. Here the CDR3 DNA reads TGCAGTGCTACTGGAGGGGCGGGAGAGACCCAGTACTTC. Amino acid sequence: CSATGGAGETQYF.

V gene TRBV7-8 combines with J gene TRBJ1-1; no clear D gene. Germline V gives CDR1 SGHVS, CDR2 FQNEAQ. This CDR3 comprises 13 residues. Deletions cut 2 bases from V and 10 bases from J, with 14 bases between. The CDR3 protein is CASSLNGPPAAFF. In DNA, the CDR3 is TGTGCCAGCAGCTTAAACGGTCCCCCGGCAGCTTTCTTT.

This chain uses TRBV11-3 with TRBJ2-5, with TRBD2 as a possible D gene (5 bases). The CDR3 contains 13 residues. V lost 3 bases and J 2 bases, leaving 7 bases between the germline ends. Germline V gene data show CDR1 as SGHNT and CDR2 as YENEEA. As DNA, the CDR3 is TGTGCCAGCAGCTTCTCGGGGCAAGAGACCCAGTACTTC. Encoded protein: CASSFSGQETQYF.

The V and J genes are TRBV6-1 and TRBJ2-3; possible D gene TRBD2, 5 bases. This CDR3 spans 16 amino acids. The germline gives CDR1 MNHNS, CDR2 SASEGT. The ends were cut back, 5 bases at V and 11 bases at J, with 26 bases in the middle. CDR3 DNA: TGTGCCAGCAGTCTAAAACTCTGGGGTGCGGACTCGGTGCAGTATTTT. Its translation: CASSLKLWGADSVQYF.

With regard to this clonotype: Germline is not matched at one junction end, which may reflect a read error. The genes are TRBV20-1 and TRBJ2-7, with 8 bases identical to TRBD2. The CDR3 extends over 16 amino acids. Germline lookup yields CDR1 DFQATT and CDR2 SNEGSKA (reference sequence). The CDR3 reads CSARDFVLGTSREQCF. The CDR3 DNA reads TGCAGTGCTAGAGATTTTGTTCTTGGGACTAGTCGCGAGCAGTGCTTC.

Turning to this clonotype: Its ends do not fully match the called genes, so a read error is possible. The chain carries TRBV2 and TRBJ1-1; D not resolved. Germline V CDR1 and CDR2: SNHLY, FYNNEI. There are 13 residues in the CDR3. The CDR3 region has the DNA TGTGCCAGCAGTGTTGGCGGGAACACTGAAGCTCTCTTT. Its protein product is CASSVGGNTEALF. The full variable domain, completed using reference TRBV2 and TRBJ1-1, is EPEVTQTPSHQVTQMGQEVILRCVPISNHLYFYWYRQILGQKVEFLVSFYNNEISEKSEIFDDQFSVERPDGSNFTLKIRSTKLEDSAMYFCASSVGGNTEALFGQGTRLTVV.

By frequency in the sample, this clonotype is medium-sized (0.01 to 0.1%). The chain employs TRBV7-7 and TRBJ2-1; unclear D gene. Germline V gives CDR1 SSHAT, CDR2 FNYEAQ (reference sequence). This CDR3 contains 15 residues. Trimming shortened V by 1 base and J by 5 bases, and 12 bases separated the two germline ends. The CDR3 protein is CASSLGPNSDNEQFF. The CDR3 coding sequence is TGTGCCAGCAGCTTAGGGCCGAATAGTGACAATGAGCAGTTCTTC.

The gene calls are TRBV6-1 and TRBJ1-2; TRBD1 is a possible D gene (5 bases). The germline V gene encodes CDR1 MNHNS and CDR2 SASEGT. The CDR3 runs to 13 residues. Deletions cut 6 bases from V and 4 bases from J, with 12 bases between. The CDR3 spells CASRSDSAYGYTF. Written as DNA, the CDR3 is TGTGCCAGCAGATCCGACAGTGCCTATGGCTACACCTTC.

This sequence joins TRBV7-9 and TRBJ2-7; the match to TRBD2 covers 8 bases. In germline, CDR1 is SEHNR, CDR2 FQNEAQ (reference sequence). The CDR3 is 16 residues long. The junction had 11 bases not matched to a gene; V was cut back by 5 bases and J by 2 bases. In nucleotides, the CDR3 is TGTGCCAGCAGCCGGTATAGCGGGGTTGGGACCTACGAGCAGTACTTC. This encodes CASSRYSGVGTYEQYF. Full variable domain (rest looked up from reference TRBV7-9 and TRBJ2-7): DTGVSQNPRHKITKRGQNVTFRCDPISEHNRLYWYRQTLGQGPEFLTYFQNEAQLEKSRLLSDRFSAERPKGSFSTLEIQRTEQGDSAMYLCASSRYSGVGTYEQYFGPGTRLTVT.

The genes are TRBV6-1 and TRBJ2-5; tentatively, D is TRBD1 (5 bases). Germline loops: CDR1 MNHNS, CDR2 SASEGT. The CDR3 extends over 13 amino acids. V was clipped by 10 bases and J by 5 bases, with 17 bases between them. Here the CDR3 reads CATGEIPGETQYF. CDR3 DNA sequence: TGTGCCACCGGAGAGATACCAGGGGAGACCCAGTACTTC.

The chain links TRBV5-4 to TRBJ1-2; unclear D gene. The CDR3 extends over 11 amino acids. The V and J ends lost 4 bases and 12 bases respectively, with 13 bases between them. Germline V gene sequence: CDR1 SGHNT, CDR2 YYREEE (reference sequence). In nucleotides, the CDR3 is TGTGCCAGCAGCCTGGGCGGTGAAGACACCTTC. Its translation is CASSLGGEDTF.

This clonotype was seen a handful of times. This CDR3 is CASSLTNYGYTF. CDR3 in DNA: TGTGCCAGCAGCTTGACTAACTATGGCTACACCTTC. The gene calls are TRBV7-3 and TRBJ1-2; D remains unclear. Germline V gives CDR1 SGHTA, CDR2 FQGTGA. The V gene lost 3 bases and the J gene lost 0 bases, with 2 bases spanning the gap. The CDR3 runs 12 residues.

The genes are TRBV7-2 and TRBJ2-5, with 9 bases fitting TRBD1. With V trimmed by 2 bases and J by 4 bases, 2 bases remained unmatched. Germline CDR1 and CDR2: SGHTA and FQGNSA. This CDR3 contains 14 residues. CDR3 sequence reads: CASSLTGQGETQYF. The CDR3 DNA reads TGTGCCAGCAGCTTAACGGGACAGGGAGAGACCCAGTACTTC.

V gene TRBV12-3 or TRBV12-4 combines with J gene TRBJ2-2, with 7 bases identical to TRBD1. V was pared by 6 bases and J by 4 bases, with 5 bases of the junction left unmatched. CDR3 length: 14 residues. The CDR3 bases are TGTGCCAGCAGATGGGGACAGCTCACCGGGGAGCTGTTTTTT. As protein: CASRWGQLTGELFF.

This rearrangement joins TRBV10-2 to TRBJ2-2; D remains ambiguous. This CDR3 region has 13 residues. Germline V lookup: CDR1 WSHSY, CDR2 SAAADI. Trimming left V 7 bases short and J 6 bases short, with 12 bases between. For the CDR3, the DNA is TGCGCCAGCAATCCTAGTTGGGCCGGGGAGCTGTTTTTT. Its translation: CASNPSWAGELFF.

The rearrangement uses TRBV7-2 and TRBJ2-5; D remains unclear. CDR1 SGHTA and CDR2 FQGNSA come from the germline V gene. This CDR3 is 13 amino acids long. Trimming shortened V by 3 bases and J by 3 bases, and 8 bases separated the two germline ends. The CDR3 sequence is CASSFVAKETQYF. The CDR3 DNA reads as TGTGCCAGCAGCTTCGTTGCAAAAGAGACCCAGTACTTC.

The V and J genes are TRBV6-1 and TRBJ2-7; D not resolved. Germline CDR1 and CDR2: MNHNS and SASEGT. The CDR3 spans 11 residues. V lost 6 bases and J lost 3, with 6 bases in between. CDR3 sequence reads: CASSDLYEQYF. The CDR3 coding sequence is TGTGCCAGCAGCGACCTCTACGAGCAGTACTTC.

J is TRBJ2-1 and V is TRBV7-6; D remains unclear. The V gene's germline CDR1 is SGHVS and CDR2 FNYEAQ. The CDR3 consists of 13 residues. The V and J ends lost 4 bases and 0 bases respectively, with 4 bases between them. The CDR3 coding sequence is TGTGCCAGCAGCTACAGCTCCTACAATGAGCAGTTCTTC. Translation gives CASSYSSYNEQFF.

This chain uses TRBV12-3 or TRBV12-4 with TRBJ2-5; TRBD1 matches at 11 bases. J was trimmed by 5 bases and V by 6 bases; bases with no gene match: 2. The CDR3 is 13 residues long. CDR3 bases: TGTGCCAGCAGACGGACAGGGGGCGAGACCCAGTACTTC. Amino acid sequence: CASRRTGGETQYF.

There are a few counts of this clonotype. This chain connects TRBV27 to TRBJ2-5; 14 positions match TRBD2. CDR1 is MNHEY and CDR2 is SMNVEV in the germline V gene (reference sequence). CDR3 length equals 15 residues. The J segment lost 0 bases and the V segment lost 9 bases, leaving 3 bases of the junction unmatched. CDR3 DNA sequence: TGTGCCAGTCGGACTAGCGGGAGGTACCAAGAGACCCAGTACTTC. Encoded protein: CASRTSGRYQETQYF.

This clonotype turned up a few times. This chain links TRBV20-1 with TRBJ2-7, with 7 bases fitting TRBD2. The CDR3 has 15 residues. V shed 4 bases, J shed 6 bases, and the junction held 15 bases outside the gene matches. The germline V gene encodes CDR1 DFQATT and CDR2 SNEGSKA (reference sequence). Written as DNA, the CDR3 is TGCAGTGCTAAAGTTGGTGGGAGGGCATTCTCCGAGCAGTACTTC. Its protein is CSAKVGGRAFSEQYF.

In DNA, the CDR3 is TGTGCCACCAGTGATGGCGGGAGGGCCTCGAATGAGCAGTTCTTC. Translation gives CATSDGGRASNEQFF. The chain is built from TRBV24-1 and TRBJ2-1, with 9 bases that match TRBD2. This CDR3 spans 15 amino acids. Germline CDR1 KGHDR, CDR2 SFDVKD. The trim removed 3 bases at V and 7 bases at J, leaving 6 bases unmatched.